The clone carrying this T cell receptor beta chain came up many times. The data belong to a study of spatial heterogeneity in lung cancer. Stated time point: blood at routine non-recurrence follow-up after resection. The sequenced material consisted of unsorted whole RNA from tumor, nontumor lung or frozen PBMC. TCRdb itself ran the 5' RACE reads through MiXCR, one entry per CDR3 protein. Of approximately 56,000 distinct CDR3 sequences listed, roughly 7% are singletons. The receptor comes from a female donor with early-stage non-small cell lung cancer. Sequencing used PBMCs, obtained at follow-up.

The CDR3 nucleotides read TGTGCCAGCAGCCCCTTCTACGTCCCACACACAGATACGCAGTATTTT. Residues: CASSPFYVPHTDTQYF. J is TRBJ2-3 and V is TRBV5-6; D is uncertain. The CDR3 has 16 residues. CDR1 is SGHDT, CDR2 YYEEEE, per germline. V dropped 4 bases and J dropped 2 bases, with 17 bases sitting between them.